Listed below are T cell receptor beta chains from one sample, sequenced in a study of regulatory T cells. Sequencing used immunoSEQ multiplex PCR; TCRdb keeps in-frame clones, though not all of them. The table shows approximately 40,000 clones, with about 89% occurring only once. The sequenced sample was conventional CD4+ T cells sorted from blood. The receptors were gathered from a young adult with CD3G deficiency. The CDR3 runs from the conserved cysteine through the conserved F or W. A D gene is named only where the DNA matches it firmly. The size entry is marked missing in some rows and otherwise reads once, few, many or a size class.

D: -
V: TRBV29-1
size: few
J: TRBJ2-7
DNA: TGCAGCGTGGTCGGGTGGGGGCGAGGTTGCGAGCAGTACTTC
CDR3: CSVVGWGRGCEQYF

D: -
V: TRBV19
size: -
J: TRBJ1-1
DNA: TGTGCCAGTAGCCACGGGACACGGAACACTGAAGCTTTCTTT
CDR3: CASSHGTRNTEAFF

D: TRBD2
V: TRBV27
size: -
J: TRBJ2-7
DNA: TGTGCCAGCAGTAACAACGCGGGAGCTGGCCACGAGCAGTACTTC
CDR3: CASSNNAGAGHEQYF

D: -
V: TRBV6-1
size: once
J: TRBJ2-1
DNA: TGTGCCAGCAGTGAAGCCATTAAGCAGTTCTTC
CDR3: CASSEAIKQFF

D: -
V: TRBV10-3
size: -
J: TRBJ1-2
DNA: TGTGCCATCAGTGAGTCAGGTAGTGGGCGCTACACCTTC
CDR3: CAISESGSGRYTF

D: TRBD1
V: TRBV28
size: few
J: TRBJ1-5
DNA: TGTGCCAGCAGTTTCTCAGGGGGCCCCCAGCATTTT
CDR3: CASSFSGGPQHF

D: TRBD2
V: TRBV6-6
size: -
J: TRBJ2-1
DNA: TGTGCCAGCAGTCCTCCGGGCGGGAGTGGAAATGAGCAGTTCTTC
CDR3: CASSPPGGSGNEQFF

D: -
V: TRBV7-2
size: -
J: TRBJ2-3
DNA: TGTGCCAGCAGCTTAACAGGGAGCGATACGCAGTATTTT
CDR3: CASSLTGSDTQYF

D: -
V: TRBV6-1
size: -
J: TRBJ1-2
DNA: TGTGCCAGCAGTGAAGAAGTCTATGGCTACACCTTC
CDR3: CASSEEVYGYTF

D: -
V: TRBV21-1
size: -
J: TRBJ1-4
DNA: TGTGCCAGCAGCAAAGCTGCGGACAGGGGAGGTGAAAAACTGTTTTTT
CDR3: CASSKAADRGGEKLFF

D: TRBD1
V: TRBV28
size: -
J: TRBJ1-5
DNA: TGTGCCAGCGGGGACAGGGTGAATCAGCCCCAGCATTTT
CDR3: CASGDRVNQPQHF

D: -
V: TRBV19
size: -
J: TRBJ1-2
DNA: TGTGCCAGTAGTTACGGGAGAAACTATGGCTACACCTTC
CDR3: CASSYGRNYGYTF

D: -
V: TRBV10-3
size: -
J: TRBJ1-1
DNA: TGTGCCATCAGTGAGAGGGGTCACACTGAAGCTTTCTTT
CDR3: CAISERGHTEAFF

D: -
V: TRBV18
size: -
J: TRBJ2-3
DNA: TGTGCCAGCTCACCAACCAGTCAAGATACGCAGTATTTT
CDR3: CASSPTSQDTQYF

D: -
V: TRBV5-1
size: -
J: TRBJ1-4
DNA: TGCGCCAGCAGCTTGGCCCCGGGGGAAAAACTGTTTTTT
CDR3: CASSLAPGEKLFF

D: -
V: TRBV28
size: -
J: TRBJ1-1
DNA: TGTGCCAGCAGTCGTGGGGGGACCCCTGAAGCTTTCTTT
CDR3: CASSRGGTPEAFF

D: -
V: TRBV6-1
size: -
J: TRBJ1-1
DNA: TGTGCCAGCAGTGCTCAGCAGAACACTGAAGCTTTCTTT
CDR3: CASSAQQNTEAFF

D: -
V: TRBV6-1
size: -
J: TRBJ1-2
DNA: TGTGCCAGCCAGAGACGGACCTTCGTCGGGGGCTACACCTTC
CDR3: CASQRRTFVGGYTF

D: -
V: TRBV28
size: once
J: TRBJ2-4
DNA: TGTGCCAGCATCAAAGGAGGCGCGGTAGCCAAAAACATTCAGTACTTC
CDR3: CASIKGGAVAKNIQYF

D: -
V: TRBV7-3
size: -
J: TRBJ2-2
DNA: TGTGCCAGCAGCTTAACGAGCAGGGTGAGGACCGGGGAGCTGTTTTTT
CDR3: CASSLTSRVRTGELFF

D: TRBD2
V: TRBV10-2
size: -
J: TRBJ2-1
DNA: TGCGCCAGCAGTCTTAGCGGGGTCTCCTACAATGAGCAGTTCTTC
CDR3: CASSLSGVSYNEQFF

D: TRBD2
V: TRBV30
size: once
J: TRBJ2-1
DNA: TGTGCCTGGAGTGTACGGGACTATCTTGTGGGCAATGAGCAGTTCTTC
CDR3: CAWSVRDYLVGNEQFF

D: -
V: TRBV30
size: -
J: TRBJ2-2
DNA: TGTGCCTGGAGTCCCACGAACACCGGGGAGCTGTTTTTT
CDR3: CAWSPTNTGELFF

D: -
V: TRBV7-8
size: -
J: TRBJ2-6
DNA: TGTGCCAGCAGCACCCACAGGTTCCCTCTCTCTGGGGCCAACGTCCTGACTTTC
CDR3: CASSTHRFPLSGANVLTF

D: -
V: TRBV18
size: -
J: TRBJ1-1
DNA: TGTGCCAGCTCACCCCTTCCTTCTGGACATTCGGAAGCTTTCTTT
CDR3: CASSPLPSGHSEAFF

D: -
V: TRBV6-1
size: -
J: TRBJ1-1
DNA: TGTGCCAGCTCTCAAGGGGGTCCTGAAGCTTTCTTT
CDR3: CASSQGGPEAFF

D: TRBD2
V: TRBV19
size: -
J: TRBJ2-2
DNA: TGTGCCAGTAGTATAAGGGTCCTCGCGGGAGGGCCAAGCGGGGAGCTGTTTTTT
CDR3: CASSIRVLAGGPSGELFF

D: TRBD1
V: TRBV30
size: -
J: TRBJ2-7
DNA: TGTGCCTGGAGGAGGGGACAGGCCTACGAGCAGTACTTC
CDR3: CAWRRGQAYEQYF

D: -
V: TRBV28
size: -
J: TRBJ1-2
DNA: TGTGCCAGCAGTTTAGGGGGTGGGAATAACTATGGCTACACCTTC
CDR3: CASSLGGGNNYGYTF

D: -
V: TRBV18
size: -
J: TRBJ1-6
DNA: TGTGCCAGCTCACCACCGGGACGGAATAATTCACCCCTCCACTTT
CDR3: CASSPPGRNNSPLHF

D: TRBD1
V: TRBV28
size: medium-sized
J: TRBJ1-5
DNA: TGTGCCAGCAACCCAGGGGGGGGAGGCAATCAGCCCCAGCATTTT
CDR3: CASNPGGGGNQPQHF

D: -
V: TRBV14
size: -
J: TRBJ2-3
DNA: TGTGCCAGCAGCCACCGCGGTCACACAGATACGCAGTATTTT
CDR3: CASSHRGHTDTQYF

D: -
V: TRBV5-1
size: -
J: TRBJ2-3
DNA: TGCGCCAGCAGCTTCGGGACAGACGGGAGTACGCAGTATTTT
CDR3: CASSFGTDGSTQYF

D: TRBD1
V: TRBV28
size: few
J: TRBJ2-1
DNA: TGTGCCAGCAGTCCCCAGGGACAGGGGGCTAATGAGCAGTTCTTC
CDR3: CASSPQGQGANEQFF

D: -
V: TRBV28
size: -
J: TRBJ2-7
DNA: TGTGCCAGCAGTTTTGAGGGTCGCAGCTTCTACGAGCAGTACTTC
CDR3: CASSFEGRSFYEQYF

D: -
V: TRBV19
size: -
J: TRBJ2-3
DNA: TGTGCCAGTAGTCTCACGAGGGCAGATACGCAGTATTTT
CDR3: CASSLTRADTQYF

D: -
V: TRBV28
size: -
J: TRBJ1-5
DNA: TGTGCCAGCAGTTCCCCCCGAGGTGGTTCCAATTGGGATCAGCCCCAGCATTTT
CDR3: CASSSPRGGSNWDQPQHF

D: TRBD1
V: TRBV7-9
size: -
J: TRBJ2-3
DNA: TGTGCCAGCAGCTTATGGGCAGGGGGCTTGGATACGCAGTATTTT
CDR3: CASSLWAGGLDTQYF

D: -
V: TRBV28
size: few
J: TRBJ1-5
DNA: TGTGCCAGCAGTTTAGTTGGTCAGCCCCAGCATTTT
CDR3: CASSLVGQPQHF

D: TRBD2
V: TRBV6-1
size: -
J: TRBJ2-3
DNA: TGTGCCAGCAGTGACCGTCGGACTAGCGGCACAGATACGCAGTATTTT
CDR3: CASSDRRTSGTDTQYF

D: TRBD1
V: TRBV10-2
size: -
J: TRBJ1-2
DNA: TGCGCCAGCAGTAGGGGGCCTGGGCCTTACTATGGCTACACCTTC
CDR3: CASSRGPGPYYGYTF

D: -
V: TRBV28
size: -
J: TRBJ2-2
DNA: TGTGCCAGCACTCAGCGGGTCAACACCGGGGAGCTGTTTTTT
CDR3: CASTQRVNTGELFF

D: -
V: TRBV5-1
size: -
J: TRBJ2-5
DNA: TGCGCCAGCAGTACAGGGTTTGCAGAGACCCAGTACTTC
CDR3: CASSTGFAETQYF

D: -
V: TRBV7-9
size: -
J: TRBJ2-7
DNA: TGTGCCAGCAGCTCCAGTCCCTACGAGCAGTACTTC
CDR3: CASSSSPYEQYF

D: TRBD2
V: TRBV5-1
size: -
J: TRBJ2-1
DNA: TGCGCCAGCAGCTTGGTGGCTAGCGGGGATTACGAGCAGTTCTTC
CDR3: CASSLVASGDYEQFF

D: TRBD1
V: TRBV10-3
size: -
J: TRBJ1-2
DNA: TGTGCCATCAGTTCCCGTCAGGGACAGTCTTTAAATGGCTACACCTTC
CDR3: CAISSRQGQSLNGYTF

D: -
V: TRBV27
size: -
J: TRBJ2-1
DNA: TGTGCCAGCAGTTTTGGGTACGGGGTCTCCTACAATGAGCAGTTCTTC
CDR3: CASSFGYGVSYNEQFF

D: -
V: TRBV6-1
size: -
J: TRBJ1-1
DNA: TGTGCGGCCTGTGCCAGCCAGGGGACCGAAGCTTTCTTT
CDR3: CAACASQGTEAFF

D: -
V: TRBV7-3
size: -
J: TRBJ2-5
DNA: TGTGCCAGCAGCCTGGGACCATCGGAGACCCAGTACTTC
CDR3: CASSLGPSETQYF

D: -
V: TRBV10-3
size: -
J: TRBJ1-1
DNA: TGTGCCATCAGTGATGGACTGACGAACACTGAAGCTTTCTTT
CDR3: CAISDGLTNTEAFF

D: TRBD1
V: TRBV5-1
size: -
J: TRBJ1-2
DNA: TGCGCCAGCAGCGTCGGGACAGCTAACTATGGCTACACCTTC
CDR3: CASSVGTANYGYTF

D: -
V: TRBV30
size: -
J: TRBJ1-1
DNA: TGTGCCTGGAGTGGCCAGCAGAACACTGAAGCTTTCTTT
CDR3: CAWSGQQNTEAFF

D: -
V: TRBV7-9
size: once
J: TRBJ1-2
DNA: TGTGCCAGCAGCCTACAGGGAAAGCATGGCTACACCTTC
CDR3: CASSLQGKHGYTF